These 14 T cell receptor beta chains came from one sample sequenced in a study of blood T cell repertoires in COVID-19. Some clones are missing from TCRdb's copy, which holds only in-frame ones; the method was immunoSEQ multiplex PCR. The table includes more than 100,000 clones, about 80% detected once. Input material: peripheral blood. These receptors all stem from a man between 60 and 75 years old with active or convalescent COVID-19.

CDR3 loop: CASSLAREGDQPQHF. The CDR3 coding sequence is TGTGCCAGCAGCTTGGCCAGGGAAGGGGATCAGCCCCAGCATTTT. The genes are TRBV5-6 and TRBJ1-5; a possible D gene is TRBD1 (5 bases). The CDR3 consists of 15 residues. Between the trimmed V and J ends, which lost 0 bases and 5 bases, there was a span of 12 bases. From germline, CDR1 is SGHDT and CDR2 YYEEEE.

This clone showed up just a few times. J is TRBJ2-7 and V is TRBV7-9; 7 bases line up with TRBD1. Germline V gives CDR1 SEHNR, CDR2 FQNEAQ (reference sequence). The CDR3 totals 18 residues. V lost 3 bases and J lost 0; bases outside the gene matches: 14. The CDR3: CASSFLPTGRISSYEQYF. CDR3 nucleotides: TGTGCCAGCAGCTTCTTACCGACAGGGAGAATATCCTCCTACGAGCAGTACTTC.

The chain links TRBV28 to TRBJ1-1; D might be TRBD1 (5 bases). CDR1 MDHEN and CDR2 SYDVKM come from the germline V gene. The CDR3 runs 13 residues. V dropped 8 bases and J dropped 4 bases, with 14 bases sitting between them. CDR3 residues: CASHTAGGTEAFF. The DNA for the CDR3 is TGTGCCAGCCATACAGCGGGGGGCACTGAAGCTTTCTTT.

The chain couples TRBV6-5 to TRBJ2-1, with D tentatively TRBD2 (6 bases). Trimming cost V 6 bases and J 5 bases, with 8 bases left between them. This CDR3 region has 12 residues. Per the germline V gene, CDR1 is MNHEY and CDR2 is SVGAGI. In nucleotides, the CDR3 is TGTGCCAGCAGCAGGACTAACAATGAGCAGTTCTTC. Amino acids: CASSRTNNEQFF.

CDR3 in DNA: TGTGCCAGCAGCTTCAGACAGGACACCCTGGAGACCCAGTACTTC. As protein: CASSFRQDTLETQYF. The genes are TRBV14 and TRBJ2-5; TRBD1 is a possible D gene (6 bases). The V gene lost 5 bases and the J gene lost 5 bases, with 18 bases spanning the gap. Germline loops: CDR1 SGHDN, CDR2 FVKESK. The CDR3 has 15 amino acids.

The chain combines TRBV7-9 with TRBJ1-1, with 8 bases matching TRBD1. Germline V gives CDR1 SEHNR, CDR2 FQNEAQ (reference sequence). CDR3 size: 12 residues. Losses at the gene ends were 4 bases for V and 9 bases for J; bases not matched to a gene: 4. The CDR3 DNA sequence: TGTGCCAGCAGCTCCCAGGGGGCGAAAGCTTTCTTT. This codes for CASSSQGAKAFF.

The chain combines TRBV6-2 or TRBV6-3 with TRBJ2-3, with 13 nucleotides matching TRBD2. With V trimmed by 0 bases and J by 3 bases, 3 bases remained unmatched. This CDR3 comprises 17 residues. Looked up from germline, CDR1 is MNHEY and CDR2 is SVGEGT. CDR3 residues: CASSYSTSGRQTDTQYF. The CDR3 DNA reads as TGTGCCAGCAGTTACTCGACTAGCGGGAGGCAGACAGATACGCAGTATTTT.

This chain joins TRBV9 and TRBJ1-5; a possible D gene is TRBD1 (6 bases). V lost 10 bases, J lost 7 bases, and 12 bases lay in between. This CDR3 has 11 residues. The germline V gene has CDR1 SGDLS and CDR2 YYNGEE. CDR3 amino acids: CARGGHQPQHF. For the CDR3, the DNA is TGTGCCCGGGGGGGGCACCAGCCCCAGCATTTT.

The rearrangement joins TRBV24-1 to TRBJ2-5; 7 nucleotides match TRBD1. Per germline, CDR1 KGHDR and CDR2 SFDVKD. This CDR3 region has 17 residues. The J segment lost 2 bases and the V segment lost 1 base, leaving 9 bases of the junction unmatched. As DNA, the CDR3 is TGTGCCACCAGTGATTTTGACCCTACAGGGGCGCAAGAGACCCAGTACTTC. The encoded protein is CATSDFDPTGAQETQYF.

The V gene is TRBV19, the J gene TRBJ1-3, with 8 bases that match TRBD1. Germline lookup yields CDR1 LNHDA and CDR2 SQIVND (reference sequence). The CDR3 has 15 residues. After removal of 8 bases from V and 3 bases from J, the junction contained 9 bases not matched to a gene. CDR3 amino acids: CASARQGRIGNTIYF. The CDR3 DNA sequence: TGTGCCAGTGCCCGACAGGGGAGAATTGGAAACACCATATATTTT.

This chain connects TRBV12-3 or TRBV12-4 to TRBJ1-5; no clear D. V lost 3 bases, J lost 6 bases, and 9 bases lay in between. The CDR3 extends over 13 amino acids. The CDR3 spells CASSFQVPQPQHF. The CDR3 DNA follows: TGTGCCAGCAGTTTTCAGGTCCCTCAGCCCCAGCATTTT.

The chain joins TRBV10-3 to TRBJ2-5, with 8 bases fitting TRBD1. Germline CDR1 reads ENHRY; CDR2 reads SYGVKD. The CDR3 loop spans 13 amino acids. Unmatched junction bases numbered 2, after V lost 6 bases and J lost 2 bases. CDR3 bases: TGTGCCATCAGCGGGACAGGTCAAGAGACCCAGTACTTC. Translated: CAISGTGQETQYF.

In DNA, the CDR3 is TGTGCCAGCAGCCAAGATGGACAGGTTCTGAACACTGAAGCTTTCTTT. Protein: CASSQDGQVLNTEAFF. This chain connects TRBV3-1 (or the pseudogene TRBV3-2) to TRBJ1-1; 7 bases are a match to TRBD1. V dropped 0 bases and J dropped 0; count of bases not matched to a gene: 4. CDR3 length: 16 residues. In germline, CDR1 is LGHDT, CDR2 YNNKEL (reference sequence).

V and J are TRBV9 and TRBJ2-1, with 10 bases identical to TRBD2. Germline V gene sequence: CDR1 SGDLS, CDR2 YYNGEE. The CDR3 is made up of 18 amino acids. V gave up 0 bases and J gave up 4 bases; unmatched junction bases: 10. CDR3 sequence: CASSVDSSGGGMYNEQFF. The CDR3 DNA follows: TGTGCCAGCAGCGTAGATTCTAGCGGGGGAGGTATGTACAATGAGCAGTTCTTC.